A selection of T cell receptor beta chains follows, all from one sample in a study of control samples from healthy donors and cancer patients. Data came from immunoSEQ multiplex PCR; TCRdb stores just in-frame clones and leaves some out. This table has some 130,000 clones, about 93% appearing once. The material sequenced was PBMCs. Receptor source: a man aged 45 to 65 with head and neck cancer. CDR3s include the opening cysteine and the closing phenylalanine or tryptophan. Each record gives: clone size, D gene, V gene, J gene, CDR3 protein, CDR3 DNA. A D gene is named only where the DNA matches it firmly. Part of the rows lack a size; the others show once, few, many or a class for expanded clones.

abundance: .; d_gene: TRBD1; v_gene: TRBV27; j_gene: TRBJ2-5; CDR3aa: CASRSGTGLMETQYF; CDR3nt: TGTGCCAGCAGATCCGGGACAGGGTTGATGGAGACCCAGTACTTC
abundance: .; d_gene: TRBD1; v_gene: TRBV10-1; j_gene: TRBJ1-2; CDR3aa: CARDRGRSYTF; CDR3nt: TGCGCCAGGGACAGGGGGAGAAGCTACACCTTC
abundance: few; d_gene: .; v_gene: TRBV6-2/TRBV6-3; j_gene: TRBJ2-7; CDR3aa: CASSPGTEPYEQYF; CDR3nt: TGTGCCAGCAGCCCCGGGACCGAACCCTACGAGCAGTACTTC
abundance: .; d_gene: .; v_gene: TRBV6-2/TRBV6-3; j_gene: TRBJ1-1; CDR3aa: CASSYFQNTEAFF; CDR3nt: TGTGCCAGCAGTTACTTCCAGAACACTGAAGCTTTCTTT
abundance: .; d_gene: .; v_gene: TRBV9; j_gene: TRBJ2-2; CDR3aa: CASSVEGGELFF; CDR3nt: TGTGCCAGCAGCGTAGAGGGCGGGGAGCTGTTTTTT
abundance: .; d_gene: .; v_gene: TRBV6-6; j_gene: TRBJ2-3; CDR3aa: CASCSYSRDTQYF; CDR3nt: TGTGCCAGCTGCTCTTACAGTCGGGATACGCAGTATTTT
abundance: once; d_gene: .; v_gene: TRBV9; j_gene: TRBJ1-6; CDR3aa: CASSDRSGRVGDSPLHF; CDR3nt: TGTGCCAGCAGCGACCGTAGCGGGAGGGTTGGTGATTCACCCCTCCACTTT
abundance: .; d_gene: TRBD1; v_gene: TRBV19; j_gene: TRBJ1-2; CDR3aa: CASTPGQGNYGYTF; CDR3nt: TGTGCCAGTACCCCAGGACAGGGGAACTATGGCTACACCTTC
abundance: .; d_gene: .; v_gene: TRBV4-3; j_gene: TRBJ1-1; CDR3aa: CASSQDYTGTTNTEAFF; CDR3nt: TGCGCCAGCAGCCAAGATTATACAGGGACTACGAACACTGAAGCTTTCTTT
abundance: few; d_gene: .; v_gene: TRBV28; j_gene: TRBJ1-5; CDR3aa: CASSFSRGNQPQHF; CDR3nt: TGTGCCAGCAGTTTTTCCAGGGGCAATCAGCCCCAGCATTTT
abundance: .; d_gene: .; v_gene: TRBV7-9; j_gene: TRBJ1-2; CDR3aa: CASSTLGGYTF; CDR3nt: TGTGCCAGCAGCACCCTAGGGGGCTACACCTTC
abundance: once; d_gene: .; v_gene: TRBV11-2; j_gene: TRBJ2-7; CDR3aa: CASSIAPYEQYF; CDR3nt: TGTGCCAGCTCAATAGCCCCCTACGAGCAGTACTTC
abundance: .; d_gene: .; v_gene: TRBV5-1; j_gene: TRBJ1-2; CDR3aa: CASSLKLRDSYNYGYTF; CDR3nt: TGCGCCAGCAGCTTGAAGTTACGAGATAGCTATAACTATGGCTACACCTTC
abundance: .; d_gene: .; v_gene: TRBV7-9; j_gene: TRBJ2-1; CDR3aa: CASSPSGTTYNEQFF; CDR3nt: TGTGCCAGCAGCCCCTCTGGCACCACCTACAATGAGCAGTTCTTC
abundance: .; d_gene: .; v_gene: TRBV2; j_gene: TRBJ2-7; CDR3aa: CASSGPFQDEQYF; CDR3nt: TGTGCCAGCAGTGGACCTTTTCAGGACGAGCAGTACTTC
abundance: .; d_gene: .; v_gene: TRBV6-1; j_gene: TRBJ1-1; CDR3aa: CASSEVGSGGVFEAFF; CDR3nt: TGTGCCAGCAGTGAAGTCGGGTCGGGGGGCGTCTTTGAAGCTTTCTTT
abundance: .; d_gene: TRBD2; v_gene: TRBV9; j_gene: TRBJ2-1; CDR3aa: CASTKTSGDNEQFF; CDR3nt: TGTGCCAGCACCAAGACTAGCGGTGACAATGAGCAGTTCTTC
abundance: .; d_gene: TRBD1; v_gene: TRBV4-3; j_gene: TRBJ1-3; CDR3aa: CASSQDRGPSSGNTIYF; CDR3nt: TGCGCCAGCAGCCAAGATAGGGGGCCGAGCTCTGGAAACACCATATATTTT
abundance: .; d_gene: TRBD1; v_gene: TRBV3-1/TRBV3-2; j_gene: TRBJ1-3; CDR3aa: CASSPRDRVLRNGNTIYF; CDR3nt: TGTGCCAGCAGCCCCCGGGACAGGGTGCTCCGTAACGGAAACACCATATATTTT
abundance: once; d_gene: TRBD1; v_gene: TRBV13; j_gene: TRBJ1-1; CDR3aa: CASSRGGSGTEAFF; CDR3nt: TGTGCCAGCAGCAGAGGGGGCTCGGGCACTGAAGCTTTCTTT
abundance: .; d_gene: .; v_gene: TRBV4-2; j_gene: TRBJ2-5; CDR3aa: CASSQSGPQETQYF; CDR3nt: TGTGCCAGCAGCCAATCGGGACCCCAAGAGACCCAGTACTTC
abundance: .; d_gene: .; v_gene: TRBV7-2; j_gene: TRBJ2-6; CDR3aa: CASSLAPGANVLTF; CDR3nt: TGTGCCAGCAGCTTAGCGCCTGGGGCCAACGTCCTGACTTTC
abundance: .; d_gene: .; v_gene: TRBV13; j_gene: TRBJ2-5; CDR3aa: CASSLGGKIQGADIETQYF; CDR3nt: TGTGCCAGCAGCTTAGGCGGTAAAATCCAGGGAGCAGATATAGAGACCCAGTACTTC
abundance: once; d_gene: TRBD1; v_gene: TRBV6-5; j_gene: TRBJ1-2; CDR3aa: CASRITGGYGYTF; CDR3nt: TGTGCCAGCAGGATTACAGGGGGCTATGGCTACACCTTC
abundance: once; d_gene: .; v_gene: TRBV19; j_gene: TRBJ1-1; CDR3aa: CASSMTGGWTEAFF; CDR3nt: TGTGCCAGTAGTATGACGGGGGGTTGGACTGAAGCTTTCTTT